The entry below gives a single T cell receptor (beta chain) sequence along with its context. What it recognizes is unknown. This sample is part of a study of Ad26.COV2.S vaccination and SARS-CoV-2 variants. Study-level results: Possibly, TCR breadth and depth analyses underestimated total T cell responses.

Method: immunoSEQ multiplex PCR; TCRdb's copy keeps in-frame clones and lacks some. Of about 480,000 clones listed, about 83% were seen once; the top ten hold 9.5% to 15%. As to treatment: roughly 19 received Ad26.COV2.S at low or high dose, single or two shots; several received placebo; per-sample allocation not given. Repertoires come from day 63 after the first vaccine or placebo injection. Germline CDR1 is DFQATT and CDR2 is SNEGSKA (reference sequence). The germline V and J ends were trimmed by 6 bases and 2 bases, with 25 bases remaining between them. The CDR3 is 17 residues long. The receptor was isolated from a person between 18 and 65 years old who received the Ad26.COV2.S COVID-19 vaccine or a placebo. The sequencing used peripheral blood, collected in a trial of Ad26.COV2.S vaccine versus placebo. The J gene is TRBJ1-2, the V gene TRBV20-1, with D maybe TRBD1 (5 bases). The DNA for the CDR3 is TGCAGTGCAAGTCCCCCGCTGTCGAAGGGACTCAACTATGGCTACACCTTC. It specifies CSASPPLSKGLNYGYTF.